The sequence of this T cell receptor beta chain was determined in a study of cytomegalovirus exposure and HLA in healthy donors (dated by TCRdb to 2016 to 2017). Regarding the research as a whole: In an earlier analysis of 587 of the donors, about 270 Gb of sequence data and about 110 million unique TCR beta sequences from roughly 200 million T cells were reported. In the later analysis, no new phenotypic data were used to find candidate immune exposures; instead, reliance was placed on TCR beta sequences and their occurrence across donors. A separate validation cohort of approximately 130 different subjects was used in addition to the approximately 610-subject first cohort. HLA typing included class I and class II loci at four-digit resolution. To decide whether each TCR beta V gene segment behaved as functional or pseudogenic, an earlier analysis of 587 of the donors relied on high-throughput TCR beta sequencing. The study was designed to test whether signatures of past pathogen exposure could be identified by cataloging public T cell receptors. Among roughly 400 genotyped donors of the cohort, an average of about 240,000 unique TCR beta nucleotide sequences was sequenced per donor, of which approximately 18% were non-productive. To predict cytomegalovirus infection status, the study combined high-throughput TCR immunosequencing, statistical association of individual TCRs with disease status, and machine learning. The T cell repertoires of about 700 subjects were profiled by immunosequencing and related to cytomegalovirus serostatus. A later analysis re-analyzed previously published TCR beta repertoires from 650 to 800 donors and added high-resolution HLA genotyping to study TCR occurrence patterns. Several DR-DQ haplotypes were treated as single units for association and clustering because of strong linkage in the cohort. The number of typed donors differed by locus: 629-630 for A, B, C, DRB1 and DQB1; some 500 for DQA1; roughly 600 for DPA1; and some 450 for DPB1. Genome-wide SNP genotypes for about 65% of the 666 donors were used in a later genetic analysis, which treated that subset as a discovery cohort. Of the 398 genotyped donors, less than 85% were placed in the genetic ancestry cluster associated with self-reported Caucasian donors. Donor age, sex, ethnicity and CMV serostatus were collected together with the repertoire data. Roughly 300 gigabases of sequencing data and approximately 84 million unique TCR sequences were included in an early release covering about 700 HLA-typed donors. Every repertoire in the discovery cohort had been generated on one and the same sequencing platform.

In total, approximately 610 healthy bone marrow donors made up the cohort. At the time of sampling, every cohort member was nominally healthy, though immune exposures that went unrecorded were likely present. The donor tested CMV seropositive, placing the donor among the 250 to 350 seropositive members of the cohort. A peripheral blood sample was collected from each donor, and TCR beta sequencing was performed on peripheral blood mononuclear cells. The Qiagen DNeasy Blood Extraction Kit was used to extract genomic DNA from the blood cell samples. Here is what the overall study found, with its caveats: A later analysis found that HLA-associated TCR beta chains were more clonally expanded and had lower generation probabilities than equally common non-associated chains. Immune exposure information for the cohort was limited to CMV serostatus. A further reported finding was that TCR beta sequences accurately predicted the HLA-A and HLA-B alleles for most subjects in the first cohort. The authors suggested that the approach could potentially be generalized to other disease states and immunological phenotypes. In this cohort, only TCR beta chains were sequenced, and detectable features were limited by the absence of alpha or paired-chain data. Because the 87-base-pair reads could not distinguish some IMGT-functional V segments, including TRBV6-2 and TRBV6-3, those segments were excluded. In a later analysis, most CMV-associated TCR beta chains were found to appear HLA-restricted, with HLA associations seemingly driven largely by CMV exposure. Over 15 rarely observed V segments, including chromosome 9 orphons, were excluded from the earlier analysis of about 500 of the donors because counts were too low. A later analysis associated 16,951 TCR beta sequences with specific HLA alleles at a false discovery rate of 0.05. In vitro tests confirmed that a few of the cytomegalovirus-associated TCR beta chains recognize cytomegalovirus antigens. V-gene and J-gene trimming of TCR beta chains was associated with a missense DCLRE1C variant in a later genetic analysis, and the association was replicated in an independent cohort. The study gave a list of about 170 TCR beta chains associated with cytomegalovirus. Across donors, most TCR sequences were observed very rarely, whereas some public TCRs were present in many individuals. Assigning TCR associations to individual alleles was difficult when HLA alleles, especially DR and DQ, strongly co-occurred. A later analysis reported that several top co-occurrence clusters appeared linked to parvovirus B19, influenza, CMV and Epstein-Barr virus. Cytomegalovirus status was reported to be diagnosed by the classifier with high specificity and sensitivity in both the original and validation cohorts. Because HLA typing was unavailable for some donors at each locus, only the typed subset was used in association tests. Presence/absence analyses assumed roughly uniform sequencing depth across donors, an assumption that may not hold. According to a later analysis, TCR association rates differed among HLA loci, with DRB1 alleles showing the most associated TCRs and HLA-C alleles showing the fewest. A cluster of highly shared sequence variants was judged likely to represent a technical artifact of the sequencing pipeline. Compared with the roughly 700-donor mean, donors in an Asian-associated ancestry cluster had fewer N-insertions in productive TCRs, according to a later genetic analysis. Correlated functional status among segregating V segments might reflect linkage disequilibrium, but an unknown experimental factor could not be ruled out. In an earlier analysis of around 600 of the donors, most TCR beta V segments were observed in productive rearrangements about 90% or about 30% of the time, broadly matching IMGT annotations.

The CDR3 goes from the cysteine to the phenylalanine over 14 residues. Only the CDR3 region is kept as DNA, spanning 42 bases read in frame from base 1. V ends up 4 bases short and J 7 bases short, with an unmatched junction base count of 6. Sequences SGHDT (CDR1) and YYEEEE (CDR2) are obtained from the germline V gene. Library prep was done by the immunoSEQ multiplex PCR assay. The multiplex PCR relied on a mix of 60 forward primers for TCR Vbeta segments and 13 reverse primers for TCR Jbeta segments. The CDR3 region of rearranged TCR beta genes was amplified from genomic DNA with a multiplex PCR assay. On the Illumina HiSeq System, the amplified TCR beta libraries were sequenced as 87-base-pair reads. The paper's data handling went like this. In a later analysis, about 80 million unique TCR beta chains were counted across the roughly 700 repertoires, and roughly 9.9 million of these chains were shared by at least two donors. A nearest-neighbor algorithm error-corrected the raw reads and collapsed the reads into unique sequences, merging closely related sequences to remove PCR and sequencing errors. To assign V, D and J gene segments, CDR3 sequences were aligned to IMGT reference sequences. For a sequence to be retained, at least a six-nucleotide match to both a V gene segment and a J gene segment was required. A rearrangement was called productive if the CDR3 had no stop codons and remained in frame with V and J, and every other rearrangement was called non-productive. CDR3 was defined according to IMGT convention as the region running from the second conserved V-encoded cysteine to the conserved J-encoded phenylalanine. The earlier analysis of 587 of the donors excluded sequences that lacked an unambiguous match to a single V gene segment. In an earlier analysis of 450 to 700 of the donors, V segments were called functional above 56.7% productive rearrangements and were called segregating when the between-donor standard deviation exceeded 5%. A statistical classification framework was built for diagnosing cytomegalovirus status from the catalog of TCR beta chain sequences. In a later analysis, TCR nucleotide sequences were compared against IMGT/GENE-DB human TR gene sequences so that V and J genes could be assigned. In a later analysis, CDR3 sequences and most-parsimonious VDJ recombination scenarios were assigned using the TCRdist pipeline. In a later analysis, each TCR beta chain was defined by its CDR3 amino acid sequence together with its V-gene family, and reads lacking a unique V-gene family were excluded. As a way to deal with suspected cross-contamination and a sequencing artifact, a later analysis dropped approximately 590 nucleotide sequences that were highly shared and had low generation probability. For each public chain, a later analysis derived a clonal expansion index from normalized ranks of inferred template counts within each repertoire. A later analysis computed generation probabilities with a VDJ recombination model fitted to out-of-frame rearrangements, and checked the results against IGoR. A later analysis scored TCR-TCR, TCR-HLA and TCR-CMV co-occurrence with hypergeometric tests, applying a repertoire-size bias correction to TCR pairs. To estimate false discovery rates, a later analysis permuted the HLA or CMV assignments 20 times. A later analysis grouped co-occurring TCRs with DBSCAN, adding TCRdist sequence similarity when clustering within HLA-allele-positive subsets. For co-occurrence clustering, repertoires with fewer than 30,000 or more than 120,000 public chains were excluded, along with several repertoires with anomalous nucleotide sharing. The immuneACCESS repertoire file appears here via TCRdb, limited to in-frame rearrangements. These files lack a portion of the clones; in checked studies, under half of the deficit traces to unresolved V genes, and the cause of the others is not known. V, J and clone size were drawn from that table, and D and trimming were deduced from the DNA. This sample is represented by about 130,000 clones; 75% to 90% of them were singletons. The top ten clones comprise under 7% of the sample.

For this clone: Which antigen it targets is not known. The sample holds no much larger clone one base away, and base qualities are not on file.

The rearrangement combines TRBV5-6 with TRBJ1-5; TRBD1 matches 9 bases in the middle. Sequenced material: PBMCs. The sequence derives from a woman aged 25 to 45 in good health and CMV-seropositive. The sequence in DNA is TGTGCCAGCAGCCCACAGGGGGCGGACCAGCCCCAGCATTTT. Translated, it reads CASSPQGADQPQHF.